Listed here are 29 T cell receptor beta chains from one sample, sequenced in a study of OX40 agonist ivuxolimab in advanced cancers. Measured with immunoSEQ multiplex PCR; TCRdb has only the in-frame clones, and not every one. The sample has roughly 110,000 clones; 90% are singletons. The sequencing here drew on CD4+ or CD8+ T cells sorted from blood, taken in a trial of the OX40 agonist ivuxolimab. These TCRs come from an adult with an advanced solid tumor such as melanoma, head and neck, liver or kidney cancer.

The DNA of the CDR3 is TGTGCCAGCGACCTCGGTAACAACAGAAGGCATTTT. Residues: CASDLGNNRRHF. The chain has TRBV28 and TRBJ1-5; D is uncertain. The CDR3 has 12 residues. CDR1 and CDR2 (germline): MDHEN, SYDVKM. Trimming took 8 bases from V and 15 from J, leaving 20 bases between them.

This chain joins TRBV9 and TRBJ2-1; 9 nucleotides match TRBD1. The CDR3 is made up of 17 amino acids. Trimming at V came to 0 bases and at J to 2 bases, leaving 6 bases not matched to a gene. The germline V gene encodes CDR1 SGDLS and CDR2 YYNGEE. CDR3 in DNA: TGTGCCAGCAGCGTAGCCCCCGGGACAGGGACCTACAATGAGCAGTTCTTC. It specifies CASSVAPGTGTYNEQFF.

The chain links TRBV6-5 to TRBJ1-2; D not resolved. The ends were cut back, 2 bases at V and 8 bases at J, with 12 bases in the middle. The V gene's germline CDR1 is MNHEY and CDR2 SVGAGI. This CDR3 has 13 amino acids. The CDR3 DNA reads TGTGCCAGCAGTTACGGGCCTCCGGGGGGCTACACCTTC. Translated: CASSYGPPGGYTF.

This chain links TRBV7-2 with TRBJ1-2; 7 bases line up with TRBD1. This CDR3 is 14 amino acids long. Per the germline V gene, CDR1 is SGHTA and CDR2 is FQGNSA. Trimming at V came to 7 bases and at J to 2 bases, leaving 7 bases not matched to a gene. DNA of the CDR3: TGTGCCAGCACCTCGGACAGGCTGAACTATGGCTACACCTTC. Encoded protein: CASTSDRLNYGYTF.

This clone was seen a single time. The CDR3 nucleotides are TGTGCCTGGAGTGTAATGTGGGGGCGCGGGAGCAATCAGCCCCAGCATTTT. Amino acid sequence: CAWSVMWGRGSNQPQHF. The V and J genes are TRBV30 and TRBJ1-5; TRBD1 might be the D (6 bases). This CDR3 is built from 17 residues. The V gene's germline CDR1 is GTSNPN and CDR2 SVGIG (reference sequence). The V end was cut by 0 bases, the J end by 1 base, with 16 bases between.

The chain is built from TRBV7-2 and TRBJ1-1; 7 bases are a match to TRBD1. J gave up 6 bases and V 1 base, and 8 bases lay outside the gene matches. From germline, CDR1 is SGHTA and CDR2 FQGNSA. This CDR3 comprises 15 residues. DNA of the CDR3: TGTGCCAGCAGCTTAGAGTTGACAGGGAGGGCTGAAGCTTTCTTT. Its translation is CASSLELTGRAEAFF.

Only a few counts were recorded for this clone. The chain combines TRBV4-2 with TRBJ2-7, with 9 bases identical to TRBD2. This CDR3 is 16 amino acids long. The germline V gene encodes CDR1 LGHNA and CDR2 YNFKEQ. Germline trimming cut 3 bases from V and 2 bases from J; bases unmatched to any gene: 8. The CDR3 is CASSQGRRGGTYEQYF. The CDR3 DNA reads TGTGCCAGCAGCCAGGGGCGGCGGGGGGGAACCTACGAGCAGTACTTC.

As DNA, the CDR3 is TGTGCCAGCAGCGGAAACGGGACGGCCACTAACTATGGCTACACCTTC. Its protein is CASSGNGTATNYGYTF. The chain has TRBV11-1 and TRBJ1-2, with D tentatively TRBD1 (5 bases). V was cut by 5 bases and J by 0 bases, with 16 bases left in between. Germline-derived CDR1 and CDR2 are SGHAT and FQDESV (reference sequence). The CDR3 loop spans 16 amino acids.

The chain combines TRBV5-4 with TRBJ2-1, with 8 bases fitting TRBD2. CDR3 size: 16 residues. Germline assignment: CDR1 SGHNT and CDR2 YYREEE (reference sequence). Losses at the gene ends were 4 bases for V and 4 bases for J; bases not matched to a gene: 10. CDR3 sequence reads: CASSRGGSYNYNEQFF. CDR3 in DNA: TGTGCCAGCAGCCGGGGGGGATCTTACAATTACAATGAGCAGTTCTTC.

The chain carries TRBV27 and TRBJ1-4; D not resolved. Trimming left V 4 bases short and J 8 bases short, with 14 bases between. Germline assignment: CDR1 MNHEY and CDR2 SMNVEV (reference sequence). CDR3 length: 14 residues. The CDR3 sequence: CASSSGQDPEKLFF. CDR3 nucleotides: TGTGCCAGCAGTTCCGGGCAGGACCCGGAAAAACTGTTTTTT.

V gene TRBV28 combines with J gene TRBJ1-4, with 9 bases identical to TRBD1. Germline V gene data show CDR1 as MDHEN and CDR2 as SYDVKM. The CDR3 is 16 amino acids. The V and J ends lost 5 bases and 8 bases, in that order; junction bases with no gene match: 12. In nucleotides, the CDR3 is TGTGCCAGCAGTGAGGGAACAGGGGGCGCTTGGGAAAAACTGTTTTTT. This encodes CASSEGTGGAWEKLFF.

V is TRBV19 and J is TRBJ2-7, with a tentative D call TRBD1 (5 bases). From germline, CDR1 is LNHDA and CDR2 SQIVND (reference sequence). The CDR3 totals 13 residues. Trimming left V 4 bases short and J 1 base short, with 8 bases between. The CDR3 DNA is TGTGCCAGTAGTACTCAGGGTTCCTACGAGCAGTACTTC. It yields the protein CASSTQGSYEQYF.

The V and J genes are TRBV7-2 and TRBJ1-6; D possibly corresponds to TRBD1 (6 bases). Germline CDR1 SGHTA, CDR2 FQGNSA. V lost 0 bases and J 10 bases, leaving 16 bases between the germline ends. The CDR3 has 16 amino acids. The CDR3 is CASSLAGWTVSSPLHF. The CDR3 bases are TGTGCCAGCAGCTTAGCGGGATGGACAGTGAGCTCACCCCTCCACTTT. The full variable domain, completed using reference TRBV7-2 and TRBJ1-6, is GAGVSQSPSNKVTEKGKDVELRCDPISGHTALYWYRQSLGQGLEFLIYFQGNSAPDKSGLPSDRFSAERTGGSVSTLTIQRTQQEDSAVYLCASSLAGWTVSSPLHFGNGTRLTVT.

This chain joins TRBV7-6 and TRBJ1-6, with 9 bases that match TRBD1. This CDR3 contains 16 residues. The V segment lost 4 bases and the J segment 7 bases; nucleotides outside the gene matches: 8. CDR1 is SGHVS, CDR2 FNYEAQ, per germline. CDR3 coding DNA: TGTGCCAGCAGCTCAGCCTCCGGGACAGGGAATTCACCCCTCCACTTT. Its translation: CASSSASGTGNSPLHF.

This chain joins TRBV10-3 and TRBJ2-1; 9 bases match TRBD2. CDR3 length: 18 residues. The germline gives CDR1 ENHRY, CDR2 SYGVKD. V gave up 7 bases and J gave up 2 bases; unmatched junction bases: 15. For the CDR3, the DNA is TGTGCCATCACGGGCAGCGGGGGGCTCAAACTAGCCTACAATGAGCAGTTCTTC. It translates to CAITGSGGLKLAYNEQFF.

Comments on this clone: The germline gene is not matched at one end of the junction; a read error may be the cause. This chain links TRBV7-7 with TRBJ1-1; D not certain. The CDR3 spans 15 residues. Germline values: CDR1 SSHAT, CDR2 FNYEAQ (reference sequence). This CDR3 is CASSLETGDGTEAFF. The DNA of the CDR3 is TGTGCTAGCAGCTTAGAGACGGGTGATGGCACTGAAGCTTTCTTT.

On this clone: Other DNA sequences in this sample translate to the same CDR3. The chain links TRBV7-2 to TRBJ1-2, with D hard to call. Germline values: CDR1 SGHTA, CDR2 FQGNSA. The CDR3 length is 11 residues. Trimming removed 2 bases from V and 5 bases from J, with 3 bases in between. The CDR3 spells CASSLLYGYTF. CDR3 sequence (DNA): TGTGCCAGCAGCTTACTTTATGGCTACACCTTC.

J is TRBJ2-2 and V is TRBV29-1; D uncertain. The germline V gene has CDR1 SQVTM and CDR2 ANQGSEA. The V gene lost 5 bases and the J gene lost 1 base, with 2 bases spanning the gap. CDR3 length equals 11 residues. This CDR3 is CSVQNTGELFF. The CDR3 bases are TGCAGCGTTCAGAACACCGGGGAGCTGTTTTTT.

The chain links TRBV5-1 to TRBJ2-1, with TRBD2 identical over 9 bases. Germline trimming cut 4 bases from V and 5 bases from J; bases unmatched to any gene: 10. The CDR3 sequence is 16 residues long. CDR1 and CDR2 (germline): SGHRS, YFSETQ. The CDR3 is CASSQTSGQTNNEQFF. In DNA form, the CDR3 reads TGCGCCAGCAGCCAAACTAGCGGGCAAACTAACAATGAGCAGTTCTTC.

This chain connects TRBV5-1 to TRBJ1-6, with D perhaps matching TRBD1 (5 bases). The V gene lost 0 bases and the J gene lost 2 bases, with 9 bases spanning the gap. The CDR3 consists of 16 residues. Germline V gives CDR1 SGHRS, CDR2 YFSETQ. The CDR3 reads CASSLGQDTYNSPLHF. The DNA of the CDR3 is TGCGCCAGCAGCTTGGGCCAGGACACCTATAATTCACCCCTCCACTTT.

The rearrangement links TRBV4-3 to TRBJ1-1, with 9 bases fitting TRBD1. V was clipped by 4 bases and J by 5 bases; unmatched bases: 8. There are 15 residues in the CDR3. CDR1 is LGHNA, CDR2 YSLEER, per germline. CDR3 sequence: CASSPLGQGETEAFF. As DNA, the CDR3 is TGCGCCAGCAGCCCCCTGGGACAGGGTGAAACTGAAGCTTTCTTT.

This chain connects TRBV11-2 to TRBJ1-6; D ambiguous. CDR1 is SGHAT, CDR2 FQNNGV, per germline. V gave up 2 bases and J gave up 10 bases, with 18 bases separating them. The CDR3 is 16 amino acids. DNA for the CDR3: TGTGCCAGCAGCTTAACTCCCCGGGCCGGAGAGTCACCCCTCCACTTT. Residues: CASSLTPRAGESPLHF.

This sequence joins TRBV4-3 and TRBJ2-3; D is ambiguous. Germline V CDR1 and CDR2: LGHNA, YSLEER. The CDR3 length is 12 residues. Trimming took off 0 bases at V and 11 bases at J, with 9 bases between the two ends. The CDR3 DNA sequence: TGCGCCAGCAGCCAAGACCGGACGGGGCAGTATTTT. Protein product: CASSQDRTGQYF.

This chain uses TRBV13 with TRBJ1-4; D may be TRBD1 (6 bases). With 5 bases removed from V and 0 bases from J, the gap between germline ends came to 25 bases. The CDR3 length is 20 residues. CDR1 is PRHDT and CDR2 is FYEKMQ in the germline V gene (reference sequence). The CDR3, as DNA: TGTGCCAGCAGCACAAGAGGGGGGGTAACTAAACATGCAACTAATGAAAAACTGTTTTTT. Its protein product is CASSTRGGVTKHATNEKLFF.

This sequence joins TRBV7-2 and TRBJ1-4; D perhaps matches TRBD1 (6 bases). Germline-derived CDR1 and CDR2 are SGHTA and FQGNSA. Between the trimmed V and J ends, which lost 5 bases and 5 bases, there was a span of 12 bases. This CDR3 has 14 residues. In DNA, the CDR3 is TGTGCCAGCAGCCCGGACAGAGCGAATGAAAAACTGTTTTTT. Translated, it gives CASSPDRANEKLFF.

The chain couples TRBV7-2 to TRBJ2-3; D might be TRBD2 (7 bases). This CDR3 is built from 13 residues. Germline V lookup: CDR1 SGHTA, CDR2 FQGNSA. V was cut by 8 bases and J by 2 bases, with 11 bases left in between. CDR3 region: CASWGGATDTQYF. As DNA, the CDR3 is TGTGCCAGCTGGGGGGGGGCCACAGATACGCAGTATTTT.

The chain couples TRBV19 to TRBJ2-2, with TRBD2 identical over 8 bases. CDR1 is LNHDA, CDR2 SQIVND, per germline (reference sequence). This CDR3 has 15 amino acids. With V trimmed by 4 bases and J by 2 bases, 3 bases remained unmatched. CDR3 sequence reads: CASSTTSANTGELFF. The CDR3, as DNA: TGTGCCAGTAGTACGACTAGCGCTAACACCGGGGAGCTGTTTTTT.

V gene TRBV2 combines with J gene TRBJ2-7; D is undetermined. This CDR3 comprises 13 residues. The V gene lost 6 bases and the J gene lost 5 bases, with 14 bases spanning the gap. Germline V gene sequence: CDR1 SNHLY, CDR2 FYNNEI. The CDR3 reads CASSLLRSDEQYF. The DNA for the CDR3 is TGTGCCAGCAGCCTCCTGCGGTCCGACGAGCAGTACTTC.

J is TRBJ2-3 and V is TRBV6-5; D may correspond to TRBD1 or TRBD2 (5 bases each). This CDR3 contains 14 residues. V gave up 0 bases and J gave up 6 bases, with 10 bases separating them. Germline V gene sequence: CDR1 MNHEY, CDR2 SVGAGI. The CDR3, as DNA: TGTGCCAGCAGTTACTCGAGGGGAGCGGATACGCAGTATTTT. Protein sequence: CASSYSRGADTQYF.